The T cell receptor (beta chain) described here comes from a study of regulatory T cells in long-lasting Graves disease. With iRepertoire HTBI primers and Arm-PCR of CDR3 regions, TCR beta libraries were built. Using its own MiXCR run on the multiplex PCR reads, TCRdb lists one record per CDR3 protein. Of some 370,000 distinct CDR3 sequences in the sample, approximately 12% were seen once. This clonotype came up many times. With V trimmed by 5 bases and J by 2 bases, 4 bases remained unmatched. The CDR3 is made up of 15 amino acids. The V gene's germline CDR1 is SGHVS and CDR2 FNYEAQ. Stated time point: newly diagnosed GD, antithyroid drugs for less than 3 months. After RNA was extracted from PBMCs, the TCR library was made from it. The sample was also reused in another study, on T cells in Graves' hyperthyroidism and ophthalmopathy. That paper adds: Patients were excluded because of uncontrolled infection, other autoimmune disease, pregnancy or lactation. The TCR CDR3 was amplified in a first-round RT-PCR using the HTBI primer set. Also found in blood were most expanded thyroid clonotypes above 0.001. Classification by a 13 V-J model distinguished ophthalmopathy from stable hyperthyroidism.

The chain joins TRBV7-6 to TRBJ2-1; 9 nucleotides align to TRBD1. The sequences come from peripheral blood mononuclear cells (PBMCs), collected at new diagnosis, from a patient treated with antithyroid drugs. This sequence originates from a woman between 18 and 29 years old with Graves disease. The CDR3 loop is CASSTGTGPYNEQFF. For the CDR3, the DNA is TGTGCCAGCAGCACCGGGACAGGGCCCTACAATGAGCAGTTCTTC.